This T cell receptor (beta chain) was captured in a study of early T cells in non-severe SARS-CoV-2 infection. Study as a whole: Bulk RNA isolated from unsorted whole blood underwent sequencing; chains were not paired.

The study's findings and limits: VDJdb matching skewed toward anti-spike CD8 responses, missing private and CD4 specificities.

As part of library construction, unique molecular identifiers were attached to individual cDNA molecules. TCRdb independently ran MiXCR on the 5' RACE reads; one entry per CDR3 protein. The sample has around 82,000 distinct CDR3 sequences, 9.5% to 15% seen once. Per the germline V gene, CDR1 is KGHSH and CDR2 is LQKENI. Trimming cost V 2 bases and J 3 bases, with 5 bases left between them. The CDR3 is made up of 13 amino acids. On this clonotype: Antigen: not known.

Specimen: whole blood. The receptor comes from an adult who was a healthcare worker with PCR-confirmed SARS-CoV-2 infection or an uninfected control (not recorded which). J is TRBJ1-5 and V is TRBV18, with D uncertain. The CDR3 is CASSPTNNQPQHF. The DNA of the CDR3 is TGTGCCAGCTCACCAACAAACAATCAGCCCCAGCATTTT.